The rows below give T cell receptor beta chains drawn from one sample of a study of Graves' ophthalmopathy and Graves' hyperthyroidism. TCRdb passed the multiplex PCR reads through MiXCR, listing each CDR3 protein once. The data hold over 500,000 distinct CDR3 sequences, with 20% to 25% observed a single time. Sequencing was performed on peripheral blood. Receptors were obtained from a woman under 30 with stable Graves' hyperthyroidism. Some clones in this sample may be carry-over from other donors' samples. Each CDR3 is given with its conserved first and last residue. D genes are given only for firm matches. Rows may omit the clone size; those that give it use once, few, many or a size class.

TRBV6-5,-,-,TRBJ2-7,TGTGCCAGCAGTTACTCCCCTAGCAGCGAGCAGTACTTC,CASSYSPSSEQYF
TRBV6-2/TRBV6-3,many,-,TRBJ1-5,TGTGCCAGCAGTTACTCGACGTTCGGGGATCAGCCCCAGCATTTT,CASSYSTFGDQPQHF
TRBV6-2/TRBV6-3,few,-,TRBJ1-1,TGTGCCAGCAGTTACTCGACGGAAACTGAAGCTTTCTTT,CASSYSTETEAFF
TRBV19,many,TRBD1,TRBJ2-7,TGTGCCAGCAGTCCCGGGACAGGGGCCTACGAGCAGTACTTC,CASSPGTGAYEQYF
TRBV24-1,-,-,TRBJ2-5,TGTGCCACCAGTGATCCCAAGGGGGGAGAGACCCAGTACTTC,CATSDPKGGETQYF
TRBV11-1,few,TRBD1,TRBJ1-1,TGTGCCAGCAGCTTTGGACAGGGTGGTTTCGCCACTGAAGCTTTCTTT,CASSFGQGGFATEAFF
TRBV5-6,many,-,TRBJ1-1,TGTGCCAGCAGCCGGTCCGCGAACACTGAAGCTTTCTTT,CASSRSANTEAFF
TRBV27,many,TRBD2,TRBJ2-5,TGTGCCAGCAGTGTAGCGGGGACCCAAGAGACCCAGTACTTC,CASSVAGTQETQYF
TRBV6-1,-,TRBD1,TRBJ1-5,TGTGCCAGTAGGGACAGGGGACATGGCCAGCATTTT,CASRDRGHGQHF
TRBV25-1,-,-,TRBJ2-7,TGTGCCAGCCTGAGAGGGTACCGCCCAAAGTACGAGCAGTACTTC,CASLRGYRPKYEQYF
TRBV12-3/TRBV12-4,-,-,TRBJ1-5,TGTGCCAGCAGTTTATATCAGGACAATCAGCCCCAGCATTTT,CASSLYQDNQPQHF
TRBV13,-,-,TRBJ1-1,TGTGCCAGCGGGCGGGGTTCAGACACTGAAGCTTTCTTT,CASGRGSDTEAFF
TRBV20-1,-,-,TRBJ2-5,TGCAGTGCCCAAAATGAGGTTTCGGAGACCCAGTACTTC,CSAQNEVSETQYF
TRBV28,many,TRBD2,TRBJ2-7,TGTGCCAGCAGTCCCCCGGGACTAGTCTACGAGCAGTACTTC,CASSPPGLVYEQYF
TRBV15,many,TRBD2,TRBJ2-5,TGTGCCACCAGCAGAGGGCTAGCGGGGGTATTTTTAGAGACCCAGTACTTC,CATSRGLAGVFLETQYF
TRBV6-1,-,TRBD2,TRBJ2-7,TGTGCCAGCAGTGGCGGGGGCGGGAGGGCCTACGAGCAGTACTTC,CASSGGGGRAYEQYF
TRBV4-1,-,-,TRBJ2-2,TGCGCCAGCAGCCAAGAGGTTGCCGGAGAGCTGTTTTTT,CASSQEVAGELFF
TRBV3-1,-,TRBD2,TRBJ2-5,TGTGCCAGCAGCCAGGGACTACTCCCCCGGGAGACCCAGTACTTC,CASSQGLLPRETQYF
TRBV12-3/TRBV12-4,many,-,TRBJ1-6,TGTGCCAGCAGCCCCAACACAGACTCCTATAATTCACCCCTCCACTTT,CASSPNTDSYNSPLHF
TRBV12-3/TRBV12-4,many,-,TRBJ1-5,TGTGCCAGCAGTTTAACGGCAGGGTACCAGCCCCAGCATTTT,CASSLTAGYQPQHF
TRBV2,many,TRBD1,TRBJ1-6,TGTGCCAGCTGGGACAGCGTATATTTCCATCGATCACCCCTCCACTTT,CASWDSVYFHRSPLHF
TRBV12-3/TRBV12-4,many,TRBD2,TRBJ2-7,TGTGCCAGCAGATTAGCGGGAGGGCCGGAAGAGCAGTACTTC,CASRLAGGPEEQYF
TRBV6-5,few,TRBD1,TRBJ1-1,TGTGCCAGCAGATACAGGGGAGAGAACACTGAAGCTTTCTTT,CASRYRGENTEAFF
TRBV19,many,-,TRBJ1-2,TGTGCCAGTAGTCCGGCCCGTGGGGCCGGCTATGGCTACACCTTC,CASSPARGAGYGYTF
TRBV7-3,many,TRBD1,TRBJ2-7,TGTGCCAGCAACTTGTCAGGGGGTCGGGGCGAGCAGTACTTC,CASNLSGGRGEQYF
TRBV30,many,-,TRBJ1-2,TGTGCCTGGACCCGGCCTCATAGGGGCTACACCTTC,CAWTRPHRGYTF
TRBV15,many,TRBD1,TRBJ1-1,TGTGCCACCAGGGGGACAGGGCGACGGGAGACTGAAGCTTTCTTT,CATRGTGRRETEAFF
TRBV12-3/TRBV12-4,many,TRBD1,TRBJ1-2,TGTGCCAGCAGTGTGGACAGGAGAAATGGCTACACCTTC,CASSVDRRNGYTF
TRBV29-1,few,-,TRBJ2-5,TGCAGCGTCGAGGGACAAGAGACCCAGTACTTC,CSVEGQETQYF
TRBV11-1,few,TRBD1,TRBJ1-3,TGTGCCAGCAGCCCGCACAGGGGGAGAGGAAACACCATATATTTT,CASSPHRGRGNTIYF
TRBV12-3/TRBV12-4,many,-,TRBJ1-1,TGTGCCAGCAGTTGGAAACAGTGGGCTGAAGCTTTCTTT,CASSWKQWAEAFF
TRBV11-1,many,TRBD1,TRBJ2-7,TGTGCCTCAGCCCGCCGGGACAGGGTAAAGTACGAGCAGTACTTC,CASARRDRVKYEQYF
TRBV6-2/TRBV6-3,many,TRBD1,TRBJ1-5,TGTGCCAGCAGGACGACAGGGACGGATCAGCCCCAGCATTTT,CASRTTGTDQPQHF
TRBV4-1,many,TRBD2,TRBJ2-5,TGCGCCAGCAGCCTCTTAGCGGGAGTAGAGACCCAGTACTTC,CASSLLAGVETQYF
TRBV12-3/TRBV12-4,-,-,TRBJ2-2,TGTGCCAGCAGTTTGGTGTTAGGGGGGCCGGTCGGGGAGCTGTTTTTT,CASSLVLGGPVGELFF
TRBV12-3/TRBV12-4,many,-,TRBJ2-2,TGTGCCAGCAGTTTAGGATTTGCAAGCACCGGGGAGCTGTTTTTT,CASSLGFASTGELFF
TRBV9,-,TRBD2,TRBJ2-5,TGTGCCAGCAGTGGGGGGCTAGCGGGCGAAGAGACCCAGTACTTC,CASSGGLAGEETQYF
TRBV4-1,many,TRBD1,TRBJ1-5,TGCGCCAGCAGCCAGTCGGAGGGACAGGGTAGACAGCCCCAGCATTTT,CASSQSEGQGRQPQHF
TRBV28,-,-,TRBJ1-5,TGTGCCAGCAGTTTACACGGCTACAATCAGCCCCAGCATTTT,CASSLHGYNQPQHF
TRBV6-1,many,-,TRBJ1-5,TGTGCCAGCAGTGACGGGCTGTTAAGCAATCAGCCCCAGCATTTT,CASSDGLLSNQPQHF
TRBV12-3/TRBV12-4,many,-,TRBJ1-2,TGTGCCAGCAGTTTGGGGGTCCTAGGAGGCTACACCTTC,CASSLGVLGGYTF
TRBV15,-,-,TRBJ1-1,TGTGCCACCAGCATTGAGGAGCGGAACACTGAAGCTTTCTTT,CATSIEERNTEAFF
TRBV14,many,-,TRBJ1-2,TGTGCCAGCAATAACTGGCCCGGAGGCTACACCTTC,CASNNWPGGYTF
TRBV7-8,many,-,TRBJ2-5,TGTGCCAGCAGCACCCCCGGGCGGCGGGAGACCCAGTACTTC,CASSTPGRRETQYF
TRBV6-2/TRBV6-3,many,-,TRBJ2-6,TGTGCCAGCAGTTACTCTTCCGGGTGGGGACCTGGGGCCAACGTCCTGACTTTC,CASSYSSGWGPGANVLTF
TRBV20-1,many,-,TRBJ1-1,TGCAGTGCTAGAGATCTACAGGGTAGGCAGTGGAACACTGAAGCTTTCTTT,CSARDLQGRQWNTEAFF
TRBV11-3,-,-,TRBJ1-1,TGTGCCAGCAGCTCCATCCTCCTCTCGAACACTGAAGCTTTCTTT,CASSSILLSNTEAFF
TRBV11-2,few,-,TRBJ2-4,TGTGCCAGCAGCTTATTGGGTTCGGGACATTCATCAAGGGAAAACATTCAGTACTTC,CASSLLGSGHSSRENIQYF
TRBV20-1,many,-,TRBJ2-6,TGCAGTGCTAGAGGGGGTATGCCCCTTGGCGGGGCCAACGTCCTGACTTTC,CSARGGMPLGGANVLTF
TRBV2,-,-,TRBJ2-7,TGTGCCAGCAGTACCTCGGGCTTCTACGAGCAGTACTTC,CASSTSGFYEQYF
TRBV7-9,many,-,TRBJ1-2,TGTGCCAGCAGCTTAGACGTGACAGACTATGGCTACACCTTC,CASSLDVTDYGYTF
TRBV20-1,-,-,TRBJ1-2,TGCAGTGCTAGAGAACACGGGAGGTATGGCTACACCTTC,CSAREHGRYGYTF
TRBV11-3,-,-,TRBJ1-1,TGTGCCAGCAGCCAGATGAGTGGGACTGAAGCTTTCTTT,CASSQMSGTEAFF
TRBV18,many,TRBD1,TRBJ2-5,TGTGCCAGCTCACCGGGGGACAGGGGAGGAGAGACCCAGTACTTC,CASSPGDRGGETQYF
TRBV12-3/TRBV12-4,many,TRBD2,TRBJ2-5,TGTGCCAGCAGTCCCGGGACTAGCGGGAGAGGGGAGACCCAGTACTTC,CASSPGTSGRGETQYF
TRBV11-2,many,-,TRBJ2-7,TGTGCCAGCAGCACGCCGGGACACCTGAGCTCCTACGAGCAGTACTTC,CASSTPGHLSSYEQYF
TRBV11-3,few,TRBD2,TRBJ2-2,TGTGCCAGCAGCTTAGGTGTGGGACTAGCGGGAGGTCTGAACACCGGGGAGCTGTTTTTT,CASSLGVGLAGGLNTGELFF